A selection of T cell receptor beta chains follows, all from one sample in a study of T cells in Graves' hyperthyroidism and ophthalmopathy. Each CDR3 protein gets one entry after TCRdb re-called the multiplex PCR reads with MiXCR. The sample shows about 540,000 distinct CDR3 sequences, about 43% of them seen only once. Material for sequencing was peripheral blood or thyroid tissue (not recorded which). The receptors were sampled from a woman aged 18-35 years with Graves' hyperthyroidism. CDR3s include the opening cysteine and the closing phenylalanine or tryptophan. Each record gives: J gene, V gene, CDR3 protein.

>TRBJ1-2|TRBV7-2
CASSPRDRGYTF
>TRBJ1-5|TRBV6-2/TRBV6-3
CASSFTKNQPQHF
>TRBJ2-5|TRBV2
CASSSGLAGRWGETQYF
>TRBJ2-6|TRBV12-3/TRBV12-4
CASTTIVRSAAGANVLTF
>TRBJ2-3|TRBV7-9
CASSGTGGHTDTQYF
>TRBJ2-7|TRBV19
CASSQGKNYEQYF
>TRBJ2-7|TRBV25-1
CASSYTGKNYEQYF
>TRBJ2-7|TRBV10-3
CAISVATSSYEQYF
>TRBJ2-7|TRBV24-1
CATSDPTKGMFDEQYF
>TRBJ1-1|TRBV7-9
CASSNMDRVATEAFF
>TRBJ2-5|TRBV7-3
CASSLTQQETQYF
>TRBJ1-4|TRBV7-9
CASSLVRSNEKLFF
>TRBJ2-2|TRBV2
CARTLVSGELFF
>TRBJ1-3|TRBV5-1
CASSLATGESTTIYF
>TRBJ1-3|TRBV19
CASSKGIDSGNTIYF
>TRBJ1-6|TRBV4-3
CASSQGHPVGSPLHF
>TRBJ2-3|TRBV29-1
CSGGVAGGLPDTQYF
>TRBJ1-5|TRBV19
CASSRRTGRQPQHF
>TRBJ2-5|TRBV7-2
CASSLSAAGIETQYF
>TRBJ1-2|TRBV24-1
CASGGVIYGYTF
>TRBJ2-7|TRBV6-5
CASSYHGTEEEQYF
>TRBJ1-1|TRBV5-4
CASSLFTQLGEAFF
>TRBJ1-4|TRBV12-3/TRBV12-4
CASSSRPRATNEKLFF
>TRBJ1-2|TRBV25-1
CASWTGRGYTF
>TRBJ2-3|TRBV9
CASSQGLAGEGTQYF
>TRBJ1-1|TRBV10-3
CAISVGQGGTEAFF
>TRBJ1-1|TRBV7-9
CASRVGANTEAFF
>TRBJ1-6|TRBV7-2
CASSPRTGFNSPLHF
>TRBJ1-1|TRBV6-5
CASSTTLHHAEAFF